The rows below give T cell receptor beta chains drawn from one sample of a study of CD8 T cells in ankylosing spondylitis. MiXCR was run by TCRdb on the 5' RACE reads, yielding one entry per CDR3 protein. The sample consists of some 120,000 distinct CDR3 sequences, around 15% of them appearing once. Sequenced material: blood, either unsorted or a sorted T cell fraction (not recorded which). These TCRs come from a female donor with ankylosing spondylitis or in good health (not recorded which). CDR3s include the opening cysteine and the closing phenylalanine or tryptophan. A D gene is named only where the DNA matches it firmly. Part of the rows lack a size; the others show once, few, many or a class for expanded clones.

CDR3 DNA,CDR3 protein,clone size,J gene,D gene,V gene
TGCGCCAGCAGCTTCGGACTAGCGGGATATGAGCAGTTCTTC,CASSFGLAGYEQFF,many,TRBJ2-1,TRBD2,TRBV5-1
TGTGCCAGCAGCCATAGCACCAGGACTAGCGTTGGCACAGATACGCAGTATTTT,CASSHSTRTSVGTDTQYF,few,TRBJ2-3,TRBD2,TRBV3-1
TGCAGTGCTAGAGATATGAGCGGGGCCAAAGATACGCAGTATTTT,CSARDMSGAKDTQYF,many,TRBJ2-3,TRBD2,TRBV20-1
TGCGCCAGCACGGGCCCCTCTGGGGATACGCAGTATTTT,CASTGPSGDTQYF,.,TRBJ2-3,.,TRBV5-1
TGTGCCAGCAGTGAGGACCTACTAGGGAGCCAGAATGAGCAGTTCTTC,CASSEDLLGSQNEQFF,many,TRBJ2-1,.,TRBV9
TGTGCCAGCAGACCTCTAGCTAACGTAGGATACGTCTCTGGCACAGATACGCAGTATTTT,CASRPLANVGYVSGTDTQYF,many,TRBJ2-3,.,TRBV27
TGTGCCAGCAGGACAGGGTTCACTGAAGCTTTCTTT,CASRTGFTEAFF,.,TRBJ1-1,TRBD1,TRBV6-1
TGTGCCAGCAGCTTACTAAGCACAGATACGCAGTATTTT,CASSLLSTDTQYF,many,TRBJ2-3,.,TRBV7-2
TGCAGTGCTAGAGATGGGGGGGGAACCCAGTACTTC,CSARDGGGTQYF,many,TRBJ2-5,TRBD2,TRBV20-1
TGCAGCGCACGTATGGGGGATCAGCCCCAGCATTTT,CSARMGDQPQHF,.,TRBJ1-5,.,TRBV29-1
TGTGCCAGCAGTCGACCTTTGGGGGACAGGTACAATGAGCAGTTCTTC,CASSRPLGDRYNEQFF,many,TRBJ2-1,TRBD1,TRBV7-6
TGTGCCAGCAGCTTAGATAGCGGCTACAATGAGCAGTTCTTC,CASSLDSGYNEQFF,many,TRBJ2-1,.,TRBV7-2
TGTGCTAGCAGCCCAGGGATAGCGGGGGCCGGGAATACGCAGTATTTT,CASSPGIAGAGNTQYF,few,TRBJ2-3,TRBD2,TRBV7-7
TGTGCCAGCAGCCCCACCGGGACCGCCTTGGACGAGCAGTACTTC,CASSPTGTALDEQYF,.,TRBJ2-7,.,TRBV7-8
TGTGCCAGCAGTTACTCTGGACTAGGGGGCGAGACCCAGTACTTC,CASSYSGLGGETQYF,.,TRBJ2-5,.,TRBV6-5
TGTGCCAGCGCCTCGAGGGCCGTCTATGGCTACACCTTC,CASASRAVYGYTF,many,TRBJ1-2,.,TRBV6-1
TGCGCCAGCAGCTTGGGTCCTGATAGACTCGGCACTGAAGCTTTCTTT,CASSLGPDRLGTEAFF,many,TRBJ1-1,.,TRBV5-1
TGCGCCAGCAGCTTCCGGAGCGGACAGGCTGGCACCGGGGAGCTGTTTTTT,CASSFRSGQAGTGELFF,many,TRBJ2-2,TRBD1,TRBV5-1
TGTGCCAGCAGTCCACCCCGTGGGGGACCCTACGAGCAGTACTTC,CASSPPRGGPYEQYF,.,TRBJ2-7,.,TRBV12-3/TRBV12-4
TGTGCCAGCAATACGTTTTGGTCACAGGGGTTGGTCGGGGAGCTGTTTTTT,CASNTFWSQGLVGELFF,many,TRBJ2-2,TRBD1,TRBV12-3/TRBV12-4
TGTGCCAGCTCACCGGCGTATCCCGCGGGCAGGGGAGGCTTCCAAGAGACCCAGTACTTC,CASSPAYPAGRGGFQETQYF,.,TRBJ2-5,.,TRBV18
TGCGCCAGCAGCTTGGAGGCAGCTCCCGGGGAGCTGTTTTTT,CASSLEAAPGELFF,few,TRBJ2-2,.,TRBV5-1
TGCAGTGCCACTCGGACAGTAGGTGGGGAGCTGTTTTTT,CSATRTVGGELFF,many,TRBJ2-2,.,TRBV20-1
TGTGCCAGCAGTTTAGGCAGGTCCTTGGAGGAGCAGTACTTC,CASSLGRSLEEQYF,many,TRBJ2-7,.,TRBV12-3/TRBV12-4
TGTGCCAGCAGTTATTATCCAGGGACTACACTATATGGCTACACCTTC,CASSYYPGTTLYGYTF,few,TRBJ1-2,.,TRBV27
TGCAGTGCTCTCCCGGGACAGGCCCTAGGGGGTGTATCCTACAATGAGCAGTTCTTC,CSALPGQALGGVSYNEQFF,.,TRBJ2-1,TRBD1,TRBV20-1
TGCGCCAGCAGCCCAGGGACAGGGGGCGCGACCGGGGAGCTGTTTTTT,CASSPGTGGATGELFF,few,TRBJ2-2,TRBD1,TRBV5-1
TGTGCCAGCAGCGTTATGTTGGGTGGATATGGGACCCAGCATTTT,CASSVMLGGYGTQHF,.,TRBJ1-5,.,TRBV7-2
TGTGCCAGCAGTATCCGGGACCCCACAGATACGCAGTATTTT,CASSIRDPTDTQYF,.,TRBJ2-3,.,TRBV12-3/TRBV12-4
TGTGCCAGCAACCAGTCCCCGACAGTATTAATAGCTGGGGAGCTGTTTTTT,CASNQSPTVLIAGELFF,many,TRBJ2-2,.,TRBV7-9
TGTGCCAGCAACCGACAGGAGCCTGAAGCTTTCTTT,CASNRQEPEAFF,.,TRBJ1-1,.,TRBV2
TGCAGCGTTGATGCGGGGCAGGGCTACAATGAGCAGTTCTTC,CSVDAGQGYNEQFF,few,TRBJ2-1,.,TRBV29-1
TGTGCCACCAGTGGAGGTGCGACCTATGGCTACACCTTC,CATSGGATYGYTF,.,TRBJ1-2,.,TRBV24-1
TGTGCCAGCATGGCAGATTACGAGCAGTACTTC,CASMADYEQYF,many,TRBJ2-7,.,TRBV2
TGCAGTGCTAGGATGATGGGCGGGGAGCTGTTTTTT,CSARMMGGELFF,.,TRBJ2-2,.,TRBV20-1
TGTGCCAGCAGTTTAGGGACTAACCCATACAATGAGCAGTTCTTC,CASSLGTNPYNEQFF,few,TRBJ2-1,TRBD2,TRBV27
TGTGCCACCAGCAGGGCACCGGGACAGCAAGAGACCCAGTACTTC,CATSRAPGQQETQYF,many,TRBJ2-5,TRBD1,TRBV15
TGTGCCAGCAGTCCTCCGGGACAGGGACCCGAGCAGTACTTC,CASSPPGQGPEQYF,many,TRBJ2-7,TRBD1,TRBV28
TGTGCCAGCAGTTTATGGGACAGGGATCACGAGCAGTACTTC,CASSLWDRDHEQYF,many,TRBJ2-7,TRBD1,TRBV12-3/TRBV12-4
TGTGCCAGCAGCTTGCGGGCGACAACAGGGGCCTACAATGAGCAGTTCTTC,CASSLRATTGAYNEQFF,few,TRBJ2-1,TRBD1,TRBV5-6